This T cell receptor (beta chain) was profiled in a study of OX40 agonist ivuxolimab in advanced cancers. Looking at the study overall: Intravenous ivuxolimab was administered to patients every 2 weeks at 0.01 to 10 mg/kg.

The repertoire was sequenced with immunoSEQ multiplex PCR; TCRdb's copy has only in-frame clones and lacks some. The sample carries tens of thousands of clones, roughly 87% recorded once. Trimming cost V 2 bases and J 5 bases, with 10 bases left between them. CDR1 is SGHDT, CDR2 YYEEEE, per germline. CDR3 size: 13 residues. Regarding this clone: Antigen unknown.

Study-wide findings and caveats: The CD4+ and CD8+ T cells in the blood had expanded clonally by week 6 at 0.1 to 3.0 mg/kg. The study found that CD8+ T cells averaged more expanded clones than CD4+.

This receptor was identified in an adult with an advanced solid tumor such as melanoma, head and neck, liver or kidney cancer. V and J are TRBV5-6 and TRBJ2-5; D is possibly TRBD2 (6 bases). Sample: CD4+ or CD8+ T cells sorted from blood, taken in a trial of the OX40 agonist ivuxolimab. CDR3 region: CASSFMAGETQYF. CDR3 bases: TGTGCCAGCAGCTTTATGGCGGGGGAGACCCAGTACTTC. The full variable domain, rest sourced from reference TRBV5-6 and TRBJ2-5, is DAGVTQSPTHLIKTRGQQVTLRCSPKSGHDTVSWYQQALGQGPQFIFQYYEEEERQRGNFPDRFSGHQFPNYSSELNVNALLLGDSALYLCASSFMAGETQYFGPGTRLLVL.